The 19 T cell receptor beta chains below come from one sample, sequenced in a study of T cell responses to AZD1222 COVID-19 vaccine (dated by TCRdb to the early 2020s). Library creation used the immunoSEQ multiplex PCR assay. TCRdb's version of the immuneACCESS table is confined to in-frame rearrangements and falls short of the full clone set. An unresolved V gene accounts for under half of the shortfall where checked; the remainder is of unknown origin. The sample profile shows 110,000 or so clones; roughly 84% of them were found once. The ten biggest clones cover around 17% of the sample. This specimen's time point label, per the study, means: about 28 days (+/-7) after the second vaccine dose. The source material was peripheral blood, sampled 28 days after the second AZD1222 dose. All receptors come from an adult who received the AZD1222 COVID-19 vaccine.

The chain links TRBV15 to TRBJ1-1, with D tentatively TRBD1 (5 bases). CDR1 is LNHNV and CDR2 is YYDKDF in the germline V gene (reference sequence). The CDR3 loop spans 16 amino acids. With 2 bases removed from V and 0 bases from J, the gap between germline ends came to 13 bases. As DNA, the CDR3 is TGTGCCACCAGCAGATCTCAGACAGAGGTGAACACTGAAGCTTTCTTT. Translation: CATSRSQTEVNTEAFF.

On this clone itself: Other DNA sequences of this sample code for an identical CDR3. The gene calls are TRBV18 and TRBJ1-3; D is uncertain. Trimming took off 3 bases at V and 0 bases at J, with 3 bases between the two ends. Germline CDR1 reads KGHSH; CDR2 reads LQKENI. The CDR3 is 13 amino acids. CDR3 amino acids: CASSPSSGNTIYF. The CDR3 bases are TGTGCCAGCTCACCCAGCTCTGGAAACACCATATATTTT.

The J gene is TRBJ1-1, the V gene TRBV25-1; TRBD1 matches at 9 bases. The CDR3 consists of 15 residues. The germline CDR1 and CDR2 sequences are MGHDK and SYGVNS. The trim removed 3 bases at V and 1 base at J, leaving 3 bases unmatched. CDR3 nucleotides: TGTGCCAGCAGTGACTTGGACAGGGGGAACACTGAAGCTTTCTTT. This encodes CASSDLDRGNTEAFF.

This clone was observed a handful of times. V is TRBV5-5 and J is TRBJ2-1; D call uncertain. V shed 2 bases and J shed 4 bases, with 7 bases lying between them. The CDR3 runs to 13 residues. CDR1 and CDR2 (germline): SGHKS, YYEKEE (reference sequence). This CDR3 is CASSFFAYNEQFF. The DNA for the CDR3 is TGTGCCAGCAGCTTTTTTGCGTACAATGAGCAGTTCTTC.

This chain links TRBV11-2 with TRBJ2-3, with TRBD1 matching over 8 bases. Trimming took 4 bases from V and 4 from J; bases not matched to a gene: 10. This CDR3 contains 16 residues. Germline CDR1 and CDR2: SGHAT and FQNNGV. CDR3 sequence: CASSSSGGLMADTQYF. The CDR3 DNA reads TGTGCCAGCAGCTCCTCAGGGGGCTTAATGGCAGATACGCAGTATTTT.

CDR3 DNA: TGCGCCAGCAGCCAACGCCCCCTTCCGGGACTAGCGGGAGTCGGCTCCTACGAGCAGTACTTC. Its translation: CASSQRPLPGLAGVGSYEQYF. The chain is built from TRBV4-1 and TRBJ2-7; 14 bases are shared with TRBD2. V lost 2 bases, J lost 0 bases, and 15 bases stayed unmatched. CDR1 is MGHRA and CDR2 is YSYEKL in the germline V gene. CDR3 size: 21 residues.

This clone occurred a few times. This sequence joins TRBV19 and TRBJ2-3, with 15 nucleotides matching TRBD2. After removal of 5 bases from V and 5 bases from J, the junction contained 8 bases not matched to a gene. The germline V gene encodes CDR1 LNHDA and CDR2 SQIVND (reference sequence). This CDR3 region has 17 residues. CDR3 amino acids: CASSPQGLAGGIDTQYF. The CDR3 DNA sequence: TGTGCCAGTAGTCCCCAAGGACTAGCGGGGGGGATAGATACGCAGTATTTT.

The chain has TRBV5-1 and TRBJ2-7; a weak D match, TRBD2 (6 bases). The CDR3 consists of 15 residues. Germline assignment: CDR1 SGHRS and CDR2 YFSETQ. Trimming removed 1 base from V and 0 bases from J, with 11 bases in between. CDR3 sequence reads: CASSLWSSDSYEQYF. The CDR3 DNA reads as TGCGCCAGCAGCTTGTGGTCTAGCGACTCCTACGAGCAGTACTTC.

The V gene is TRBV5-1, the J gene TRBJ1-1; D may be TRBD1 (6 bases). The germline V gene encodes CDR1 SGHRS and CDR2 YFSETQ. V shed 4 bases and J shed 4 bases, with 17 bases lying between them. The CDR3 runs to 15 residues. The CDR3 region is CASSAGQSFGTEAFF. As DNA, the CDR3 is TGCGCCAGCAGCGCCGGACAGAGTTTCGGCACTGAAGCTTTCTTT.

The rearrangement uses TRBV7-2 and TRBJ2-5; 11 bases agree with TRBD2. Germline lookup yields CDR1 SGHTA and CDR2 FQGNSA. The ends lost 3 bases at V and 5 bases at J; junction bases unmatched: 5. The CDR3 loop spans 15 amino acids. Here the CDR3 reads CASSFTSGRRETQYF. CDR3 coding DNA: TGTGCCAGCAGCTTTACTAGCGGGAGAAGGGAGACCCAGTACTTC.

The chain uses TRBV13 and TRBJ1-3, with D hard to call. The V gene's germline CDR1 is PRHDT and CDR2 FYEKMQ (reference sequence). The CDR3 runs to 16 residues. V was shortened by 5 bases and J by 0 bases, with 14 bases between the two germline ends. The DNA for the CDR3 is TGTGCCAGCAGCAGAGATGGCAAGAACTCTGGAAACACCATATATTTT. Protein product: CASSRDGKNSGNTIYF.

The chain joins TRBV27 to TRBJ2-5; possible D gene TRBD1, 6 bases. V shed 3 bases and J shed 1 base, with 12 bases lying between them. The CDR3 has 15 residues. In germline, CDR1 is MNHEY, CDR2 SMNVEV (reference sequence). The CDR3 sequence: CASSFRGKGQETQYF. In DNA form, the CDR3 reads TGTGCCAGCAGTTTCAGGGGAAAGGGCCAAGAGACCCAGTACTTC.

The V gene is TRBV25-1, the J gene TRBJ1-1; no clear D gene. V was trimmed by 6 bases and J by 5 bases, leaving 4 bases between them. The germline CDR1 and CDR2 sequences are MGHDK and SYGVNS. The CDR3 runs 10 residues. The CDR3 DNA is TGTGCCAGCAGAGGGACTGAAGCTTTCTTT. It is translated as CASRGTEAFF.

The CDR3 here is CAIGDSNQETQYF. The CDR3 DNA follows: TGTGCCATTGGGGACAGTAACCAAGAGACCCAGTACTTC. The chain is built from TRBV10-3 and TRBJ2-5; 7 bases agree with TRBD1. Germline V gives CDR1 ENHRY, CDR2 SYGVKD. CDR3 length: 13 residues. J gave up 0 bases and V 9 bases, and 4 bases lay outside the gene matches.

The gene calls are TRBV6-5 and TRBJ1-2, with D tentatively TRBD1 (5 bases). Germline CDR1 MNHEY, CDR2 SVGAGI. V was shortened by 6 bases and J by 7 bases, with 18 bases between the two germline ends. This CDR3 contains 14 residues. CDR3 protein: CASRPNLRESGYTF. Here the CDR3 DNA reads TGTGCCAGCAGGCCAAATCTCAGGGAAAGTGGCTACACCTTC.

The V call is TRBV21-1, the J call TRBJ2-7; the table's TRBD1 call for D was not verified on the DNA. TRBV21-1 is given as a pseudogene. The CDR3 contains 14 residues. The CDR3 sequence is CASSKVGRDNEQYF. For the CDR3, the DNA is TGTGCCAGCAGCAAAGTGGGCCGGGACAACGAGCAGTACTTC.

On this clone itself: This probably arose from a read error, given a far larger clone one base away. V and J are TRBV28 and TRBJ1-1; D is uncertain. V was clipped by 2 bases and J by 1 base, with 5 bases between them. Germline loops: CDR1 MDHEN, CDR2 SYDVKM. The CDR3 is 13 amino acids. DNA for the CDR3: TGTGCCAGCAGTTTAACAGAGAACACTGAAGCTTTCTTT. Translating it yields CASSLTENTEAFF.

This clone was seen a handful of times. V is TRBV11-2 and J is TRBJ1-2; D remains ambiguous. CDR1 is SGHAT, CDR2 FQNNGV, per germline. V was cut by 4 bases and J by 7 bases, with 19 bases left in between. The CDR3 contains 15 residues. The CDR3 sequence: CASSSGRVITFGYTF. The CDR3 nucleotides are TGTGCCAGCAGCTCCGGGCGGGTAATTACGTTTGGCTACACCTTC. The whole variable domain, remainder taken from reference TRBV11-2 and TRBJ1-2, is EAGVAQSPRYKIIEKRQSVAFWCNPISGHATLYWYQQILGQGPKLLIQFQNNGVVDDSQLPKDRFSAERLKGVDSTLKIQPAKLEDSAVYLCASSSGRVITFGYTFGSGTRLTVV.

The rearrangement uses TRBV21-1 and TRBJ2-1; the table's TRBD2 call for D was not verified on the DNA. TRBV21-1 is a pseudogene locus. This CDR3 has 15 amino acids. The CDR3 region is CATLPTYLSYNEQFF. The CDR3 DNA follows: TGTGCCACCCTTCCGACTTACCTCTCCTACAATGAGCAGTTCTTC.